This TCR beta chain was recorded in a study of blood T cells in healthy people across ages. A second PCR, run for roughly 7 to 12 cycles, used a sample-barcoded 5' primer plus a J-beta primer mix. In TCRdb, the 5' RACE reads were re-called with MiXCR into one record per CDR3 protein. The repertoire holds some 640,000 distinct CDR3 sequences, with around 48% as singletons. The germline gives CDR1 MDHEN, CDR2 SYDVKM. V was trimmed by 5 bases and J by 0 bases, leaving 14 bases between them. The CDR3 consists of 16 residues. Ranging in age from roughly 6 to 90, the donors were healthy Caucasian individuals from Russia.

The chain recombines TRBV28 with TRBJ2-1; weak D call: TRBD1 (6 bases). The TCR originated in a woman aged 60 to 75 in good health. The sequenced material came from blood. The CDR3 loop is CASSTIGQSSYNEQFF. CDR3 nucleotides: TGTGCCAGCAGTACAATCGGACAGAGCTCCTACAATGAGCAGTTCTTC.